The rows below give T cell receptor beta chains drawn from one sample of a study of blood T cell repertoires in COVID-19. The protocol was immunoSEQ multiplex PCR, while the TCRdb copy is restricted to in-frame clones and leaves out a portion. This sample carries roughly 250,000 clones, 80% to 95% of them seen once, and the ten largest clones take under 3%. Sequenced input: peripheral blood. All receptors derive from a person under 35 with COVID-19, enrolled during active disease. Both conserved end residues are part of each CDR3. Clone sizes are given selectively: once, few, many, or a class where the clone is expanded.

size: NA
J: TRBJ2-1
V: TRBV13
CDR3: CASSLGRRDNEQFF

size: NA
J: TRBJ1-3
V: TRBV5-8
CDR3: CASSQGDSFSGNTIYF

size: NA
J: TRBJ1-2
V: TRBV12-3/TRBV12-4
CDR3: CASSPTGGSDYTF

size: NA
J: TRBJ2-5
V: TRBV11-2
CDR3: CASSLGTGGSETQYF

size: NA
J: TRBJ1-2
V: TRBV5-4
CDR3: CASTATGTNYGYTF

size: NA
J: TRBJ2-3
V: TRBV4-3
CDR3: CASSQDTGLAGRALFTDTQYF

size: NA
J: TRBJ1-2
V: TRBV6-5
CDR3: CASSQGRGFLYGYTF

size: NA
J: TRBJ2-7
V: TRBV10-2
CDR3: CASSDRSGSAYEQYF

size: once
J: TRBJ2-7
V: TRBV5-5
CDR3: CASSLAGGGEEQYF

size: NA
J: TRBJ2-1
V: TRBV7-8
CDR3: CASSLNRAGVNEQFF

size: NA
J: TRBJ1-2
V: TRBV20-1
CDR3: CSASSGTGHQNYGYTF

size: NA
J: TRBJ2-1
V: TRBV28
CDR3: CASSPVGLAGDEQFF

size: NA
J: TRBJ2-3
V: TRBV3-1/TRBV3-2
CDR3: CASSRLAGGTTDTQYF

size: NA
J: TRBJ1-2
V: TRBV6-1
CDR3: CASSEGPNYGYTF